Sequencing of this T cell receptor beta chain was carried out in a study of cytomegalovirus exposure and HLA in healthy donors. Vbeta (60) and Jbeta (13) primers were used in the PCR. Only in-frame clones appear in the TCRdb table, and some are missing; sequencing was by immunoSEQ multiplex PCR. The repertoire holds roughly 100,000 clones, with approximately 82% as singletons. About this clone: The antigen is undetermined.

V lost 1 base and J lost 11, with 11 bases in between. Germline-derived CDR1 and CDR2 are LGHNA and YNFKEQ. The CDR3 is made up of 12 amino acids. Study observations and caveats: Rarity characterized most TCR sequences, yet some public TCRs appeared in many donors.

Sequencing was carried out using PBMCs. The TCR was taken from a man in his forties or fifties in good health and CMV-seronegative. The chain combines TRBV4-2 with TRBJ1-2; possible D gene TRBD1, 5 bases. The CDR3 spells CASSQVRGEYTF. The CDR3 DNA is TGTGCCAGCAGCCAAGTTCGGGGGGAATACACCTTC.